The T cell receptor beta chain under discussion was sequenced for a study of blood T cell repertoires in COVID-19 (TCRdb year 2020). Broadly, across the study: Collaborator samples came from the United States, Italy and Spain and covered acute and convalescent phases of COVID-19. The material from the prospective study consisted of cDNA or gDNA derived from T cells, B-cell-depleted T cells, or PBMCs. Subjects who had been exposed to COVID-19, were actively infected with it, or had recovered from it provided the deeply sampled blood TCRbeta repertoires that made up the dataset. A freely available public database, intended as a resource for researchers studying the immune response to SARS-CoV-2, is where the repertoires were released. Samples were obtained from the ongoing ImmuneRACE study (first 160 participants) and from roughly 1,300 subjects provided by 6 global collaborators. Nearly every sample came with metadata listing a de-identified subject ID, COVID-19 status, age in years and sex. HLA class I and class II types, where available, came from metadata supplied by the sample provider rather than from assay-based typing.

The germline V gene (reference sequence) specifies SGHKS as CDR1 and YYEKEE as CDR2. The CDR3 measures 12 amino acids from cysteine to phenylalanine. Just the 36-base CDR3 DNA is kept, in frame starting at base 1. The junction shows trimming of 0 bases on V and 11 bases on J, and the gene matches do not reach 4 bases of it. The immunoSEQ Assay, a bias-controlled multiplex PCR, was used to amplify TCRbeta CDR3 regions from genomic DNA. The study's own analysis went as follows. The number of nucleated cells in each sample was estimated by amplification of reference gene primers within the assay. To quantify the absolute abundance of each unique TCRbeta CDR3 rearrangement, sequence reads were collapsed and filtered. For each sample, productive Simpson clonality was calculated as the square root of Simpson's diversity index across productive rearrangements. Held by TCRdb, this immuneACCESS table contains in-frame sequences only and omits some clones. Under half of the omission traces to an unresolved V gene where checked; the cause of the rest is unknown. That table furnishes V, J and clone size, whereas the DNA furnished D and trimming. For this sample there are 180,000 or so clones; over 80% appear just once. The ten largest clones take up 10% to 15% of the sample.

Summary of the overall study and its limitations: Clinical and demographic metadata were provided uncurated, with the amount varying by source and participant.

In the prospective study, participants were roughly 18 to 95 years old, resided in approximately 22 geographic areas of the United States, and were enrolled through a virtual design. To assign participants to cohorts, the prospective study relied on clinical history that participants themselves reported in a screening survey and a study questionnaire. Recovered participants in ImmuneRACE Cohort 3 were defined as having two consecutive negative NP/OP PCR tests, clearance from a healthcare professional, or resolution of symptoms. Each participant in the prospective study had whole blood, serum and a nasopharyngeal or oropharyngeal swab collected by mobile phlebotomists. Additional blood draws and questionnaires over an approximately two-month period could optionally be provided by prospective study participants. Blood samples from the prospective study were shipped frozen or at room temperature prior to DNA extraction.

In the case of this clone: No cognate antigen has been identified for it. Within one base of it there is no much larger clone, and no base qualities were kept.

The sample was PBMCs or T cells enriched from blood (not recorded which). The source is a woman aged 55-70 years who had recovered from COVID-19. Here the chain combines TRBV5-5 and TRBJ1-1, and 7 junctional nucleotides match TRBD1. The bases are TGTGCCAGCAGCTTGGGACAGGGTTCGGCTTTCTTT. Protein translation: CASSLGQGSAFF.